The clone carrying this T cell receptor (beta chain) came up a few times. The sample is drawn from a study of control samples from healthy donors and cancer patients. V gave up 6 bases and J gave up 8 bases, with 16 bases separating them. The CDR3 contains 13 residues. CDR1 is MDHEN, CDR2 SYDVKM, per germline. Clones were sequenced by immunoSEQ multiplex PCR, and TCRdb holds only the in-frame ones, with some missing. The profile shows 100,000 to 150,000 clones, approximately 89% of them singletons. What was sequenced was blood. This TCR was sampled from a man aged 55 to 69 in good health. The chain has TRBV28 and TRBJ1-2; D possibly corresponds to TRBD1 (5 bases). CDR3 loop: CASRPQGSEGYTF. DNA for the CDR3: TGTGCCAGCAGGCCCCAGGGTTCGGAGGGCTACACCTTC.